The clone carrying this T cell receptor (beta chain) was recorded many times. As yet, its antigen is unknown. This record comes from a study of regulatory T cells in long-lasting Graves disease. Study-wide results and limits: The study found TRBV28, TRBJ1-2 and TRBJ2-5 favored in persistent disease.

TCR beta libraries were built with iRepertoire HTBI primers and Arm-PCR of CDR3 regions. TCRdb itself ran the multiplex PCR reads through MiXCR, one entry per CDR3 protein. In the table there are roughly 560,000 distinct CDR3 sequences, around 13% of which are singletons. The V end lost 6 bases, the J end lost 7 bases, and 15 bases lay between the germline ends. Per the germline V gene, CDR1 is KGHSH and CDR2 is LQKENI. The CDR3 extends over 14 amino acids. Regarding time point: newly diagnosed GD, antithyroid drugs for less than 3 months. After RNA was extracted from PBMCs, the TCR library was made from it. Graves' disease diagnosis relied on American Thyroid Association guidelines. The same data also contributed to another study, on T cells in Graves' hyperthyroidism and ophthalmopathy.

The TCR was taken from a woman aged 25 to 39 with Graves disease. Source: peripheral blood mononuclear cells (PBMCs), taken at new diagnosis, from a patient treated with antithyroid drugs. This sequence joins TRBV18 and TRBJ1-4, with unresolved D. In nucleotides, the CDR3 is TGTGCCAGCTCCCGGCAGGCGGCGGGTGAAAAACTGTTTTTT. This encodes CASSRQAAGEKLFF.